The sequence of this T cell receptor beta chain was determined in a study of T-cell reconstitution after alpha-beta-depleted transplantation in children. Construction of the TCRbeta library involved unique molecular identifiers. TCRdb ran MiXCR on the PCR reads and lists one entry per CDR3 protein. In the table there are some 490,000 distinct CDR3 sequences, around 13% of which are singletons. V was clipped by 7 bases and J by 2 bases, with 8 bases between them. The CDR3 length is 11 residues. CDR1 is SQVTM and CDR2 is ANQGSEA in the germline V gene. This TCR was sampled from a human donor who donated a stem cell graft to a child with combined immunodeficiency. The material sequenced was PBMCs from the stem cell graft donor, taken from the stem cell graft. This sequence joins TRBV29-1 and TRBJ2-5; D is uncertain. The CDR3 sequence: CSAVLQETQYF. Here the CDR3 DNA reads TGCAGCGCCGTCCTACAAGAGACCCAGTACTTC.